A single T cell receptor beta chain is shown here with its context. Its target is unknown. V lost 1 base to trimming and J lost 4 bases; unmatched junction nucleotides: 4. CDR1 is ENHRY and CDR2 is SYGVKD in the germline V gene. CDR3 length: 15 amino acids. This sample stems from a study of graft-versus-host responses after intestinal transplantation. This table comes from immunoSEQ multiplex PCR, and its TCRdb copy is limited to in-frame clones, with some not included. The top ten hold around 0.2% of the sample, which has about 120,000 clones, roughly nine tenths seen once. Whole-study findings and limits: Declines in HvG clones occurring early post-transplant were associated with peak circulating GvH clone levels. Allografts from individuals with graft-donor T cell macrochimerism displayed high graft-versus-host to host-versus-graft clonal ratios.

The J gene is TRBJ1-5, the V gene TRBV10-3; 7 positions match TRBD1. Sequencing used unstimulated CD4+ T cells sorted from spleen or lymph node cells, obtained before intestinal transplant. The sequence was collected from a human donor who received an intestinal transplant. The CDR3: CAISEFGTANQPQHF. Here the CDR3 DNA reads TGTGCCATCAGTGAGTTCGGGACAGCAAATCAGCCCCAGCATTTT.